This T cell receptor beta chain was recovered during a study of tumor-infiltrating lymphocytes in localized non-small cell lung cancer. Study summary: From each patient, both tumor and uninvolved lung, non-adjacent to tumor, were sampled.

Study results and caveats: TCRbeta sequencing showed higher T cell infiltration in tumors than uninvolved lung.

Sequenced by immunoSEQ multiplex PCR; TCRdb stores in-frame clones only, minus some. The profile shows fewer than 15,000 clones, 70% to 80% of them singletons. Germline values: CDR1 MNHEY, CDR2 SVGAGI. This CDR3 region has 15 residues. The ends lost 2 bases at V and 3 bases at J; junction bases unmatched: 3. Notes on this clone: Its antigen is still unknown.

The genes are TRBV6-5 and TRBJ1-4; 7 nucleotides align to TRBD1. The clonotype originates from a human donor with non-small cell lung cancer. Source material: uninvolved lung tissue not adjacent to the tumor. The CDR3 loop reads CASSYRGQANEKLFF. CDR3 in DNA: TGTGCCAGCAGTTACCGAGGACAGGCTAATGAAAAACTGTTTTTT.